Each of the 16 T cell receptor beta chains below was sequenced from the same sample in a study of blood T cell repertoires in COVID-19 (dated by TCRdb to about 2020). Library method: the immunoSEQ multiplex PCR assay. In TCRdb, the immuneACCESS table is reduced to in-frame sequences with V and J assigned. These tables do not hold every clone; where another copy was compared, an unresolved V gene accounts for under half, and the others remain unexplained. The sample table shows fewer than 350,000 clones, and about 87% are seen once. The ten largest account for approximately 10% of the sample. Sample: peripheral blood. The receptors stem from a man aged 25-45 years with COVID-19, enrolled during active disease.

The gene calls are TRBV28 and TRBJ2-7; 8 nucleotides align to TRBD2. Germline V lookup: CDR1 MDHEN, CDR2 SYDVKM. J was trimmed by 6 bases and V by 5 bases; bases with no gene match: 12. The CDR3 extends over 15 amino acids. CDR3 loop: CASSSAAGGGGEQYF. As DNA, the CDR3 is TGTGCCAGCAGTAGTGCGGCGGGAGGTGGCGGCGAGCAGTACTTC.

The gene calls are TRBV5-6 and TRBJ2-5, with TRBD1 matching 10 bases. V shed 4 bases, J shed 4 bases, and the junction held 7 bases outside the gene matches. Germline assignment: CDR1 SGHDT and CDR2 YYEEEE. The CDR3 has 15 residues. The CDR3 bases are TGTGCCAGCAGCCGACGACAGGGGGCGGGAGAGACCCAGTACTTC. This gives the protein CASSRRQGAGETQYF.

This chain links TRBV28 with TRBJ2-5; tentative D call: TRBD2 (6 bases). Between the trimmed V and J ends, which lost 2 bases and 10 bases, there was a span of 17 bases. The V gene's germline CDR1 is MDHEN and CDR2 SYDVKM. The CDR3 covers 14 residues. CDR3 bases: TGTGCCAGCAGTTTACCAGCGGGCCAGGAAGTCCAGTACTTC. Its translation: CASSLPAGQEVQYF.

CDR3 nucleotide sequence: TGTGCCAGCAGCCCGACAGGTTACCAAGAGACCCAGTACTTC. Translating it yields CASSPTGYQETQYF. The chain carries TRBV7-2 and TRBJ2-5; D possibly corresponds to TRBD1 (6 bases). V gave up 5 bases and J gave up 0 bases, with 10 bases separating them. Germline V gene lookup returns CDR1 SGHTA and CDR2 FQGNSA. The CDR3 is 14 residues long.

This clone was counted only a few times. The J gene is TRBJ1-1, the V gene TRBV7-8, with no clear D. This CDR3 comprises 15 residues. CDR1 is SGHVS, CDR2 FQNEAQ, per germline. Trimming shortened V by 5 bases and J by 5 bases, and 18 bases separated the two germline ends. CDR3 amino acids: CASSPAHPRETEAFF. The CDR3, as DNA: TGTGCCAGCAGCCCAGCACATCCGAGGGAGACTGAAGCTTTCTTT.

The chain employs TRBV7-2 and TRBJ2-7; a weak D match, TRBD2 (6 bases). CDR3 length: 14 amino acids. CDR1 and CDR2 (germline): SGHTA, FQGNSA. The V end lost 1 base, the J end lost 1 base, and 8 bases lay between the germline ends. Here the CDR3 reads CASSLEEGSYEQYF. The DNA for the CDR3 is TGTGCCAGCAGCTTAGAGGAGGGTTCCTACGAGCAGTACTTC.

The chain recombines TRBV12-3 or TRBV12-4 with TRBJ2-7, with 8 bases that match TRBD1. V lost 6 bases and J lost 3; bases outside the gene matches: 4. The CDR3 is 13 amino acids. Written as DNA, the CDR3 is TGTGCCAGCAGCCCGGGACAGGTCTACGAGCAGTACTTC. It yields the protein CASSPGQVYEQYF.

The chain has TRBV2 and TRBJ2-5; the D gene is possibly TRBD1 (6 bases). The CDR3 is 14 amino acids. The V gene lost 4 bases and the J gene lost 2 bases, with 11 bases spanning the gap. The germline CDR1 and CDR2 sequences are SNHLY and FYNNEI. CDR3 in DNA: TGTGCCAGCAGTGGACAGGCTGGGCAAGAGACCCAGTACTTC. This encodes CASSGQAGQETQYF.

The rearrangement links TRBV19 to TRBJ1-2, with 11 bases identical to TRBD1. CDR1 is LNHDA, CDR2 SQIVND, per germline (reference sequence). The trim removed 0 bases at V and 4 bases at J, leaving 7 bases unmatched. The CDR3 extends over 17 amino acids. The CDR3 DNA is TGTGCCAGTAGTATAGATCACGGACAGGGGGCTTCCTATGGCTACACCTTC. It encodes CASSIDHGQGASYGYTF.

The gene calls are TRBV24-1 and TRBJ1-1, with unresolved D. The CDR3 runs to 13 residues. The V and J ends lost 3 bases and 4 bases respectively, with 8 bases between them. Per germline, CDR1 KGHDR and CDR2 SFDVKD. Here the CDR3 DNA reads TGTGCCACCAGTGATGGGTGGGCCACTGAAGCTTTCTTT. Translating gives CATSDGWATEAFF.

The chain employs TRBV28 and TRBJ2-7, with 7 positions matching TRBD1. The CDR3 is made up of 13 amino acids. The J segment lost 7 bases and the V segment lost 5 bases, leaving 8 bases of the junction unmatched. Germline CDR1 and CDR2: MDHEN and SYDVKM. CDR3 sequence (DNA): TGTGCCAGCAGTCCGGGACAGTTGTATGAGCAGTACTTC. Translation gives CASSPGQLYEQYF.

This chain uses TRBV5-1 with TRBJ1-4, with a tentative D call TRBD1 (5 bases). V was pared by 1 base and J by 12 bases, with 16 bases between. The germline gives CDR1 SGHRS, CDR2 YFSETQ. This CDR3 region has 14 residues. CDR3 residues: CASSLIGEGEELFF. The CDR3 bases are TGCGCCAGCAGCTTGATAGGTGAAGGGGAGGAACTGTTTTTT.

The V gene is TRBV3-1 (or the pseudogene TRBV3-2), the J gene TRBJ1-1; the D is unclear. The CDR3 has 13 residues. V was clipped by 4 bases and J by 1 base, with 7 bases between them. Germline values: CDR1 LGHDT, CDR2 YNNKEL (reference sequence). CDR3 coding DNA: TGTGCCAGCAGCCGCGAGAGGAACACTGAAGCTTTCTTT. Its translation is CASSRERNTEAFF.

The chain employs TRBV4-2 and TRBJ2-1, with 10 bases lining up with TRBD1. Germline V CDR1 and CDR2: LGHNA, YNFKEQ. The length of the CDR3 is 16 residues. V was pared by 5 bases and J by 6 bases, with 10 bases of the junction left unmatched. The CDR3 nucleotides read TGTGCCAGCAGCACCGCGATCGGGACAGGGGCCAATGAGCAGTTCTTC. Residues: CASSTAIGTGANEQFF.

This clone was observed once. This chain uses TRBV27 with TRBJ2-3; D call uncertain. This CDR3 is 15 amino acids long. V was shortened by 6 bases and J by 5 bases, with 18 bases between the two germline ends. Looked up from germline, CDR1 is MNHEY and CDR2 is SMNVEV (reference sequence). Written as DNA, the CDR3 is TGTGCCAGCAGCTCAGACCACTACTCGGGAGATACGCAGTATTTT. Its protein product is CASSSDHYSGDTQYF.

The CDR3 region is CSGRTGGNTIYF. As DNA, the CDR3 is TGCAGTGGCCGGACAGGGGGAAACACCATATATTTT. This chain joins TRBV29-1 and TRBJ1-3; the match to TRBD1 covers 8 bases. The CDR3 length is 12 residues. Germline assignment: CDR1 SQVTM and CDR2 ANQGSEA.